This is a list of T cell receptor beta chains from one sample in a study of PD-L1 blockade in urothelial cancer. Method: immunoSEQ multiplex PCR; TCRdb's copy keeps in-frame clones and lacks some. The sample contains some 80,000 clones, 70% to 90% of which appear only once. The material was PBMCs, obtained around atezolizumab (anti-PD-L1) treatment. All receptors derive from a man aged 35 to 55 with urothelial cancer. CDR3s include the opening cysteine and the closing phenylalanine or tryptophan. The D gene is left open where the match is weak. Expanded clones are given a class, and other clones once, few, many or no size at all.

CDR3nt: TGTGCCAGCAGTGGAGACCCGGGACTGAAAGGTCCCCAGCATTTT
CDR3aa: CASSGDPGLKGPQHF
d_gene: .
abundance: .
j_gene: TRBJ1-5
v_gene: TRBV6-1

CDR3nt: TGTGCCAGCATTGACAGGGGAGCCCCCACTGAAGCTTTCTTT
CDR3aa: CASIDRGAPTEAFF
d_gene: TRBD1
abundance: .
j_gene: TRBJ1-1
v_gene: TRBV6-5

CDR3nt: TGCGCCAGCAGCTTGAGGGGGGGTCCCTACGAGCAGTACTTC
CDR3aa: CASSLRGGPYEQYF
d_gene: .
abundance: .
j_gene: TRBJ2-7
v_gene: TRBV5-1

CDR3nt: TGTGCCAGCAGTTACTCGATCCAGGGCCTCGATACGCAGTATTTT
CDR3aa: CASSYSIQGLDTQYF
d_gene: .
abundance: .
j_gene: TRBJ2-3
v_gene: TRBV6-5

CDR3nt: TGTGCCAGCAGCTTAGTAGGGAGAGAGCGGAACGAGCAGTACTTC
CDR3aa: CASSLVGRERNEQYF
d_gene: .
abundance: .
j_gene: TRBJ2-7
v_gene: TRBV7-8

CDR3nt: TGTGCCAGCAGCTTAATGTCGAGCGGGAGGCCCAATGAGCAGTTCTTC
CDR3aa: CASSLMSSGRPNEQFF
d_gene: TRBD2
abundance: .
j_gene: TRBJ2-1
v_gene: TRBV7-3

CDR3nt: TGTGCCAGCAGCCAAGAATTTCTTCGGACAGAGCAGTTCTTC
CDR3aa: CASSQEFLRTEQFF
d_gene: .
abundance: .
j_gene: TRBJ2-1
v_gene: TRBV14

CDR3nt: TGCAGCGTTGAAGATTGGGGACTAGCGGGTAAACGGGATACGCAGTATTTT
CDR3aa: CSVEDWGLAGKRDTQYF
d_gene: TRBD2
abundance: .
j_gene: TRBJ2-3
v_gene: TRBV29-1

CDR3nt: TGTGCCAGCAGCTTCGGGAGGCGGTACGAGCAGTACTTC
CDR3aa: CASSFGRRYEQYF
d_gene: TRBD2
abundance: .
j_gene: TRBJ2-7
v_gene: TRBV5-5

CDR3nt: TGTGCCAGCAACCGTGACAGGGACGGAGAGACCCAGTACTTC
CDR3aa: CASNRDRDGETQYF
d_gene: TRBD1
abundance: .
j_gene: TRBJ2-5
v_gene: TRBV28

CDR3nt: TGTGCCAGCAGTGGGGGGGGCGCAGAGACCCAGTACTTC
CDR3aa: CASSGGGAETQYF
d_gene: .
abundance: .
j_gene: TRBJ2-5
v_gene: TRBV2

CDR3nt: TGTGCCAGCAGTCTCGGGGTCAATGAGCAGTTCTTC
CDR3aa: CASSLGVNEQFF
d_gene: .
abundance: .
j_gene: TRBJ2-1
v_gene: TRBV6-6

CDR3nt: TGTGCCAGCAGCGTTACCGGGATCTCCTACGAGCAGTACTTC
CDR3aa: CASSVTGISYEQYF
d_gene: .
abundance: few
j_gene: TRBJ2-7
v_gene: TRBV7-2

CDR3nt: TGTGCCAGCTCACTATCCCCGGGACAGGGTCTAAATCAGCCCCAGCATTTT
CDR3aa: CASSLSPGQGLNQPQHF
d_gene: TRBD1
abundance: .
j_gene: TRBJ1-5
v_gene: TRBV18

CDR3nt: TGTGCCAGCAGCTTGTCGGGGGAGCAACGTGGCTACACCTTC
CDR3aa: CASSLSGEQRGYTF
d_gene: .
abundance: .
j_gene: TRBJ1-2
v_gene: TRBV7-2

CDR3nt: TGTGCCAGCAGTTTAAGTGGGAGCCCCTACGAGCAGTACTTC
CDR3aa: CASSLSGSPYEQYF
d_gene: .
abundance: .
j_gene: TRBJ2-7
v_gene: TRBV27

CDR3nt: TGTGCCAGCAGTTTATCGTGGGGGAGGGGCGAAGACTACGAGCAGTACTTC
CDR3aa: CASSLSWGRGEDYEQYF
d_gene: TRBD2
abundance: .
j_gene: TRBJ2-7
v_gene: TRBV27

CDR3nt: TGTGCCAGTAGTATAGATATCGGGACTAGCACAGATACGCAGTATTTT
CDR3aa: CASSIDIGTSTDTQYF
d_gene: .
abundance: .
j_gene: TRBJ2-3
v_gene: TRBV19

CDR3nt: TGTGCCAGCAGCTTGGAGGGAGGGCCGGAGACCCAGTACTTC
CDR3aa: CASSLEGGPETQYF
d_gene: TRBD2
abundance: .
j_gene: TRBJ2-5
v_gene: TRBV11-2

CDR3nt: TGTGCCTGGGCGGGAGGTGGCACAGATACGCAGTATTTT
CDR3aa: CAWAGGGTDTQYF
d_gene: TRBD2
abundance: .
j_gene: TRBJ2-3
v_gene: TRBV30

CDR3nt: TGTGCCAGCTCACCAACGACAGGCGCCTACGAGCAGTACTTC
CDR3aa: CASSPTTGAYEQYF
d_gene: .
abundance: .
j_gene: TRBJ2-7
v_gene: TRBV18